The 20 T cell receptor beta chains given below trace back to one sample, sequenced in a study of regulatory T cells in long-lasting Graves disease. The sample's time point: newly diagnosed GD, antithyroid drugs for less than 3 months. With RNA extracted from PBMCs as input, the TCR library was made. Through Arm-PCR of CDR3 regions and iRepertoire HTBI primers, TCR beta libraries were built. One entry per CDR3 protein, called by TCRdb with MiXCR from the multiplex PCR reads. The table lists a few hundred thousand distinct CDR3 sequences, 13% of them singletons. These same records also appear under a second study, on T cells in Graves' hyperthyroidism and ophthalmopathy.

The starting material was peripheral blood mononuclear cells (PBMCs), obtained at new diagnosis, from a patient treated with antithyroid drugs. These receptors were collected from a man younger than 40 with Graves disease.

There are many counts of this clonotype. The chain has TRBV20-1 and TRBJ1-4; D call uncertain. The CDR3 length is 13 residues. Trimming pared 3 bases from V and 7 bases from J, leaving 12 bases between. Per the germline V gene, CDR1 is DFQATT and CDR2 is SNEGSKA (reference sequence). The DNA of the CDR3 is TGCAGTGCTAGCGGGGTCGAGACTGAAAAACTGTTTTTT. It yields the protein CSASGVETEKLFF.

This clonotype appeared many times. V gene TRBV12-3 or TRBV12-4 combines with J gene TRBJ2-7; TRBD1 matches at 7 bases. The ends lost 5 bases at V and 11 bases at J; junction bases unmatched: 12. This CDR3 is built from 13 residues. The CDR3 reads CASSKGQTYTKYF. The CDR3 DNA sequence: TGTGCCAGCAGTAAGGGACAGACCTACACGAAGTACTTC.

This chain joins TRBV30 and TRBJ1-4; D uncertain. The CDR3 totals 16 residues. The germline CDR1 and CDR2 sequences are GTSNPN and SVGIG (reference sequence). The ends were cut back, 1 base at V and 7 bases at J, with 19 bases in the middle. CDR3 amino acids: CAWSAPDSPLGEKLFF. In DNA form, the CDR3 reads TGTGCCTGGAGTGCTCCTGATAGCCCCTTGGGTGAAAAACTGTTTTTT. Full variable domain (rest looked up from reference TRBV30 and TRBJ1-4): SQTIHQWPATLVQPVGSPLSLECTVEGTSNPNLYWYRQAAGRGLQLLFYSVGIGQISSEVPQNLSASRPQDRQFILSSKKLLLSDSGFYLCAWSAPDSPLGEKLFFGSGTQLSVL.

A few counts support this clonotype. The J gene is TRBJ2-7, the V gene TRBV18; the D gene could be TRBD1 or TRBD2 (5 bases each). The CDR3 has 12 residues. The germline V and J ends were trimmed by 6 bases and 6 bases, with 12 bases remaining between them. Germline V lookup: CDR1 KGHSH, CDR2 LQKENI. The CDR3 bases are TGTGCCAGCTCCCAAAATGGGGGCGAGCAGTACTTC. As protein: CASSQNGGEQYF. Combining the CDR3 with reference TRBV18 and TRBJ2-7 gives the whole variable domain NAGVMQNPRHLVRRRGQEARLRCSPMKGHSHVYWYRQLPEEGLKFMVYLQKENIIDESGMPKERFSAEFPKEGPSILRIQQVVRGDSAAYFCASSQNGGEQYFGPGTRLTVT.

The chain joins TRBV4-1 to TRBJ2-1; TRBD2 might be the D (5 bases). The CDR3 sequence is 14 residues long. V lost 4 bases and J 8 bases, leaving 15 bases between the germline ends. CDR1 MGHRA and CDR2 YSYEKL come from the germline V gene. This CDR3 is CASSPSPAEDEQFF. For the CDR3, the DNA is TGCGCCAGCAGCCCGTCTCCCGCGGAGGATGAGCAGTTCTTC.

The gene calls are TRBV27 and TRBJ1-5; tentative D call: TRBD1 (5 bases). V was cut by 5 bases and J by 9 bases, with 11 bases left in between. The CDR3 spans 12 residues. The germline V gene encodes CDR1 MNHEY and CDR2 SMNVEV (reference sequence). The CDR3 region has the DNA TGTGCCAGCAGTGGGGCGGGAGGGCCCCAGCATTTT. Amino acid sequence: CASSGAGGPQHF.

This clonotype was seen only a few times. CDR3 amino acids: CASSLDPRGGRETQYF. CDR3 bases: TGTGCCAGCAGCTTGGACCCGCGGGGAGGTCGGGAGACCCAGTACTTC. The chain is built from TRBV5-4 and TRBJ2-3, with D perhaps TRBD2 (6 bases). The DNA end lines up better with TRBJ2-5; the J call may be wrong. The CDR3 is 16 amino acids. The germline CDR1 and CDR2 sequences are SGHNT and YYREEE (reference sequence).

This clonotype was counted a few times. This could be a read error, since a much larger clone is one nucleotide away. The genes are TRBV12-3 or TRBV12-4 and TRBJ2-5; the match to TRBD2 covers 13 bases. This CDR3 is built from 15 residues. The DNA of the CDR3 is TGTACCAGCACCTTACTAGCGGGAGGGGCAGAGACCCAGTACTTC. Translating it yields CTSTLLAGGAETQYF.

This clonotype showed up many times. This chain uses TRBV10-3 with TRBJ2-6; TRBD2 aligns across 10 bases. This CDR3 region has 17 residues. CDR1 and CDR2 (germline): ENHRY, SYGVKD. J was trimmed by 1 base and V by 6 bases; bases with no gene match: 6. The CDR3 nucleotides are TGTGCCATCAGCCCTAGCGGGAGTAGTTCTGGGGCCAACGTCCTGACTTTC. Translation gives CAISPSGSSSGANVLTF.

The chain joins TRBV12-3 or TRBV12-4 to TRBJ2-3, with 9 positions matching TRBD1. V shed 5 bases, J shed 5 bases, and the junction held 8 bases outside the gene matches. The CDR3 runs to 15 residues. The CDR3: CASSPRDRVIDTQYF. Written as DNA, the CDR3 is TGTGCCAGCAGTCCCCGGGACAGGGTGATAGATACGCAGTATTTT.

J is TRBJ2-1 and V is TRBV14; 9 bases are shared with TRBD2. Germline V CDR1 and CDR2: SGHDN, FVKESK. The CDR3 is 16 residues long. After removal of 3 bases from V and 3 bases from J, the junction contained 6 bases not matched to a gene. CDR3 coding DNA: TGTGCCAGCAGCCACCCGGTTAGCGGGAGCTACAATGAGCAGTTCTTC. Amino acid sequence: CASSHPVSGSYNEQFF. The complete variable domain, with remaining parts taken from reference TRBV14 and TRBJ2-1, reads EAGVTQFPSHSVIEKGQTVTLRCDPISGHDNLYWYRRVMGKEIKFLLHFVKESKQDESGMPNNRFLAERTGGTYSTLKVQPAELEDSGVYFCASSHPVSGSYNEQFFGPGTRLTVL.

In its sample, this clonotype was seen many times. This sequence joins TRBV3-1 and TRBJ2-3; the D gene could be TRBD1 or TRBD2 (6 bases each). CDR1 and CDR2 (germline): LGHDT, YNNKEL (reference sequence). This CDR3 has 14 residues. The germline V and J ends were trimmed by 4 bases and 6 bases, with 14 bases remaining between them. CDR3 sequence: CASSLVWGADTQYF. The CDR3 region has the DNA TGTGCCAGCAGCCTAGTTTGGGGGGCCGATACGCAGTATTTT.

This clonotype showed up just a few times. This chain uses TRBV29-1 with TRBJ1-2, with TRBD1 matching 10 bases. The V and J ends lost 6 bases and 3 bases, in that order; junction bases with no gene match: 4. This CDR3 has 13 amino acids. The germline gives CDR1 SQVTM, CDR2 ANQGSEA. CDR3 protein: CSVTTGGDYGYTF. The CDR3 region has the DNA TGCAGCGTCACGACAGGGGGCGACTATGGCTACACCTTC.

The sample holds many counts of this clonotype. The chain joins TRBV15 to TRBJ1-2; D gene unclear. Between the trimmed V and J ends, which lost 3 bases and 2 bases, there was a span of 10 bases. Germline V lookup: CDR1 LNHNV, CDR2 YYDKDF (reference sequence). This CDR3 has 14 amino acids. The CDR3 here is CATSRRQGNYGYTF. DNA for the CDR3: TGTGCCACCAGCAGGAGACAAGGAAACTATGGCTACACCTTC.

About this clonotype itself: A read error may produce the germline difference seen at one junction end. The J gene is TRBJ2-1, the V gene TRBV29-1, with a weak D call TRBD1 (5 bases). This CDR3 comprises 12 residues. Germline V gives CDR1 SQVTM, CDR2 ANQGSEA. This CDR3 is CSVPLTGNERFF. The CDR3 region has the DNA TGCAGCGTCCCCTTAACAGGCAATGAGCGGTTCTTC.

V is TRBV29-1 and J is TRBJ2-1, with 7 bases matching TRBD2. There are 14 residues in the CDR3. J gave up 7 bases and V 3 bases, and 9 bases lay outside the gene matches. Germline V CDR1 and CDR2: SQVTM, ANQGSEA. The chain's CDR3 is CSVDPASGRNEQFF. DNA for the CDR3: TGCAGCGTTGACCCGGCTAGCGGCCGGAATGAGCAGTTCTTC.

A few counts support this clonotype. This chain links TRBV24-1 with TRBJ2-3; D is undetermined. This CDR3 comprises 11 residues. Germline V gene lookup returns CDR1 KGHDR and CDR2 SFDVKD. V dropped 5 bases and J dropped 11 bases, with 10 bases sitting between them. The DNA for the CDR3 is TGTGCCACCAGTGCTGGCCCGGGGCAGTATTTT. Amino acids: CATSAGPGQYF.

This clonotype has at least ten counts. CDR3 nucleotides: TGCGCCAGCAGCCAAGAGAATGTCGGGGAGCTGTTTTTT. Translating it yields CASSQENVGELFF. The chain carries TRBV4-1 and TRBJ2-2; D gene unclear. The germline V gene encodes CDR1 MGHRA and CDR2 YSYEKL. The CDR3 length is 13 residues. V shed 0 bases and J shed 7 bases, with 6 bases lying between them.

This clonotype appeared a few times. The chain recombines TRBV30 with TRBJ2-7; 7 positions match TRBD2. This CDR3 comprises 15 residues. The germline V gene has CDR1 GTSNPN and CDR2 SVGIG (reference sequence). The V gene end was trimmed by 3 bases and the J gene end by 0 bases; junction bases not matched to a gene: 8. CDR3 sequence: CAWSQGLSSSYEQYF. As DNA, the CDR3 is TGTGCCTGGAGCCAGGGACTATCTAGCTCCTACGAGCAGTACTTC.

DNA for the CDR3: TGTGCCAGCAGTTACTCAATTCTGGGACTGCCAAAGGCCAACGTCCTGACTTTC. Its protein is CASSYSILGLPKANVLTF. The rearrangement uses TRBV6-5 and TRBJ2-6, with a tentative D call TRBD2 (6 bases). The germline gives CDR1 MNHEY, CDR2 SVGAGI. Trimming pared 0 bases from V and 6 bases from J, leaving 18 bases between. There are 18 residues in the CDR3.